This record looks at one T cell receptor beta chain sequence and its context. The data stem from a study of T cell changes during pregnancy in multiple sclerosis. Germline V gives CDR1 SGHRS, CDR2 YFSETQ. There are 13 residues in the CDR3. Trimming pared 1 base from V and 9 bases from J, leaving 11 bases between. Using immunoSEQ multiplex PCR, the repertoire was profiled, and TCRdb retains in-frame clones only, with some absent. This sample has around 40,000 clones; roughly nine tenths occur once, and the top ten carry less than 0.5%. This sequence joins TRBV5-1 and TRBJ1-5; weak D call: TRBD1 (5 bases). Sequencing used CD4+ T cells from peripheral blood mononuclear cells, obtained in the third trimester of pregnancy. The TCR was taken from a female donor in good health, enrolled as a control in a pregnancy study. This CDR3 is CASSLSGAGPQHF. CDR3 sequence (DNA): TGCGCCAGCAGCTTGTCTGGGGCAGGGCCCCAGCATTTT.